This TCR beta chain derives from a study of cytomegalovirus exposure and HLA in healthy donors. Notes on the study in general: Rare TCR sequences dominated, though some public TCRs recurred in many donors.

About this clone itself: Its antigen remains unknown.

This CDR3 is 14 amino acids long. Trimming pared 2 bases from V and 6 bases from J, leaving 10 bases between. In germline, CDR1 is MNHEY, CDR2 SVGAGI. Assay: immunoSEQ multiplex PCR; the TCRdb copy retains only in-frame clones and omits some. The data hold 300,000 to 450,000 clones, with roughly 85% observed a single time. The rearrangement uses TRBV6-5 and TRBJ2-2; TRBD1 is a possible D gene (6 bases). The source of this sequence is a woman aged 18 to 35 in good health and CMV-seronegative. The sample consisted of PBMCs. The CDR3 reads CASSYQAGAGELFF. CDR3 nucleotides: TGTGCCAGCAGTTACCAAGCAGGGGCCGGGGAGCTGTTTTTT.